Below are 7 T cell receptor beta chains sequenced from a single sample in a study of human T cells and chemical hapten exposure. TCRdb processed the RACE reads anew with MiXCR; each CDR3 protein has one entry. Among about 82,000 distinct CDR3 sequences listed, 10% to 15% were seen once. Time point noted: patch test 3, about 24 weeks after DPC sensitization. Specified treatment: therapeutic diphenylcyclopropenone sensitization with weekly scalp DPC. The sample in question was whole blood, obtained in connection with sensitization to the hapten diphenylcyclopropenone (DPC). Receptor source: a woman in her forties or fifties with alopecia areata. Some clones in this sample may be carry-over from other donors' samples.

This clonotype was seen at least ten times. Here the CDR3 reads CASSGASGRPNEQFF. The CDR3 DNA reads as TGTGCCAGCAGTGGGGCTAGCGGGAGGCCTAATGAGCAGTTCTTC. J is TRBJ2-1 and V is TRBV2; TRBD2 matches at 11 bases. Germline CDR1 reads SNHLY; CDR2 reads FYNNEI. Trimming at V came to 4 bases and at J to 7 bases, leaving 6 bases not matched to a gene. CDR3 length: 15 residues. Complete variable domain (other parts from reference TRBV2 and TRBJ2-1): EPEVTQTPSHQVTQMGQEVILRCVPISNHLYFYWYRQILGQKVEFLVSFYNNEISEKSEIFDDQFSVERPDGSNFTLKIRSTKLEDSAMYFCASSGASGRPNEQFFGPGTRLTVL.

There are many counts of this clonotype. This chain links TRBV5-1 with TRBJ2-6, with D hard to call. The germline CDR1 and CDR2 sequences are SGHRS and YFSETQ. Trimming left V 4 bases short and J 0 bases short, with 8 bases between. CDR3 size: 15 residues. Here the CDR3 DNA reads TGCGCCAGCAGCCCTGGGAACTCTGGGGCCAACGTCCTGACTTTC. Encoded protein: CASSPGNSGANVLTF. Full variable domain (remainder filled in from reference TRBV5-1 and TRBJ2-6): KAGVTQTPRYLIKTRGQQVTLSCSPISGHRSVSWYQQTPGQGLQFLFEYFSETQRNKGNFPGRFSGRQFSNSRSEMNVSTLELGDSALYLCASSPGNSGANVLTFGAGSRLTVL.

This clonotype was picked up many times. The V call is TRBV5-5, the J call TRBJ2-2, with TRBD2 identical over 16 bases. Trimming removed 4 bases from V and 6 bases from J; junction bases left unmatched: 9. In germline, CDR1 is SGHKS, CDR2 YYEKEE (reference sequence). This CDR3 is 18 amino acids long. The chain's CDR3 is CASSPMPGLAGGPGELFF. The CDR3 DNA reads TGTGCCAGCAGCCCAATGCCGGGACTAGCGGGAGGGCCCGGGGAGCTGTTTTTT.

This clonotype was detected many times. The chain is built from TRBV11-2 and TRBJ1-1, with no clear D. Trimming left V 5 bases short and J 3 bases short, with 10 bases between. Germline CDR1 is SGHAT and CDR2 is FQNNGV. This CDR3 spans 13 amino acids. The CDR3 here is CASSPQVYTEAFF. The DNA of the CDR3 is TGTGCCAGCAGCCCTCAGGTTTACACTGAAGCTTTCTTT.

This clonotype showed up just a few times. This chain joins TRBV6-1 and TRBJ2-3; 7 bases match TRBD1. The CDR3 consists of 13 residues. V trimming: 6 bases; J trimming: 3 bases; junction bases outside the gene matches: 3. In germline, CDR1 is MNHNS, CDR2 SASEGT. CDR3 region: CASRTGHTDTQYF. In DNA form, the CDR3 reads TGTGCCAGCAGGACAGGGCATACAGATACGCAGTATTTT.

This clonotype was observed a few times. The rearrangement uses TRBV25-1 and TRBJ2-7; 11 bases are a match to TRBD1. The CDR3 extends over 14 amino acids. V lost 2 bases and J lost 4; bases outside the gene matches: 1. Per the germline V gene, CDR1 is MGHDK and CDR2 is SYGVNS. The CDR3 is CASSEGTGGYEQYF. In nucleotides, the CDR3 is TGTGCCAGCAGTGAAGGGACAGGGGGTTACGAGCAGTACTTC.

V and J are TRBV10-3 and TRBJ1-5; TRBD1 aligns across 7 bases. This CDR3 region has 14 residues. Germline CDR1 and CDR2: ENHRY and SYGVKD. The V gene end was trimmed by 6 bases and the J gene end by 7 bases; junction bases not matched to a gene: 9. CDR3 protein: CAISVDRDDQPQHF. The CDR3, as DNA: TGTGCCATCAGCGTCGACAGGGACGACCAGCCCCAGCATTTT.